The 32 T cell receptor beta chains given below trace back to one sample, sequenced in a study of T-cell memory formation after mild COVID-19. TCRdb used MiXCR to reprocess the 5' RACE reads, holding one entry per CDR3 protein. Of around 450,000 distinct CDR3 sequences listed, 24% are singletons. The sample consisted of PBMCs or a T cell subset sorted from them (not recorded which). Receptors were obtained from an adult woman who had mild COVID-19 (a few samples of this study predate the infection). Cell type and time point are not known.

The chain uses TRBV27 and TRBJ2-1; 8 bases map to TRBD2. The junction had 7 bases not matched to a gene; V was cut back by 3 bases and J by 6 bases. Germline V gene lookup returns CDR1 MNHEY and CDR2 SMNVEV (reference sequence). This CDR3 has 15 residues. The CDR3 reads CASSFFAGGFNEQFF. CDR3 bases: TGTGCCAGCAGTTTCTTTGCGGGGGGATTCAATGAGCAGTTCTTC.

The CDR3 loop is CASSPRTGLNTEAFF. CDR3 in DNA: TGTGCCAGCAGCCCCCGTACGGGGCTGAACACTGAAGCTTTCTTT. The rearrangement joins TRBV7-9 to TRBJ1-1, with D perhaps matching TRBD1 (5 bases). The V gene lost 5 bases and the J gene lost 0 bases, with 13 bases spanning the gap. The CDR3 runs to 15 residues. Germline CDR1 and CDR2: SEHNR and FQNEAQ (reference sequence).

The table lists this clonotype with a few counts. The V and J genes are TRBV24-1 and TRBJ1-2; D perhaps matches TRBD1 (5 bases). The germline CDR1 and CDR2 sequences are KGHDR and SFDVKD. The CDR3 extends over 17 amino acids. V shed 5 bases and J shed 4 bases, with 22 bases lying between them. CDR3 coding DNA: TGTGCCACCAGTGTATCCAGGGCTACTCGTTCCATCTATGGCTACACCTTC. This sequence encodes CATSVSRATRSIYGYTF.

The V gene is TRBV7-9, the J gene TRBJ2-7, with D unclear. Germline V gene lookup returns CDR1 SEHNR and CDR2 FQNEAQ (reference sequence). CDR3 length: 13 residues. Trimming took off 4 bases at V and 3 bases at J, with 10 bases between the two ends. CDR3: CASSSPARYEQYF. CDR3 nucleotide sequence: TGTGCCAGCAGCTCCCCGGCCCGCTACGAGCAGTACTTC.

This clonotype showed up just a few times. V and J are TRBV9 and TRBJ1-5; D gene uncertain. Germline lookup yields CDR1 SGDLS and CDR2 YYNGEE. The V end was cut by 3 bases, the J end by 2 bases, with 9 bases between. CDR3 length: 14 amino acids. This CDR3 is CASSAHSGNQPQHF. In DNA, the CDR3 is TGTGCCAGCAGCGCCCACAGTGGCAATCAGCCCCAGCATTTT.

This clonotype was seen more than once but under ten times. The V gene is TRBV2, the J gene TRBJ2-7; D not resolved. CDR3 size: 16 residues. With 5 bases removed from V and 3 bases from J, the gap between germline ends came to 20 bases. CDR1 and CDR2 (germline): SNHLY, FYNNEI. This chain's CDR3 is CASSIKYPSDIYEQYF. The DNA for the CDR3 is TGTGCCAGCAGTATAAAATACCCCTCTGACATCTACGAGCAGTACTTC.

There are a few counts of this clonotype. The chain links TRBV5-5 to TRBJ1-5; 9 nucleotides agree with TRBD1. J gave up 6 bases and V 4 bases, and 8 bases lay outside the gene matches. Germline CDR1 reads SGHKS; CDR2 reads YYEKEE (reference sequence). The length of the CDR3 is 15 residues. CDR3 residues: CASSPGDRVSQPQHF. CDR3 in DNA: TGTGCCAGCAGCCCGGGGGACAGGGTTAGTCAGCCCCAGCATTTT.

This clonotype was recorded a few times. The rearrangement links TRBV5-1 to TRBJ1-2; D perhaps matches TRBD1 (6 bases). Trimming pared 4 bases from V and 1 base from J, leaving 17 bases between. Germline V gene lookup returns CDR1 SGHRS and CDR2 YFSETQ. The CDR3 has 16 amino acids. The CDR3, as DNA: TGCGCCAGCAGCCCTGGACAGTTCTTAATTAACTATGGCTACACCTTC. Protein sequence: CASSPGQFLINYGYTF.

This rearrangement joins TRBV5-1 to TRBJ1-4; D is perhaps TRBD1 (5 bases). CDR3 length: 15 amino acids. CDR1 is SGHRS and CDR2 is YFSETQ in the germline V gene. V was clipped by 0 bases and J by 8 bases, with 14 bases between them. CDR3 in amino acids: CASSLEGLAYEKLFF. CDR3 DNA sequence: TGCGCCAGCAGCTTGGAGGGGCTCGCGTACGAAAAACTGTTTTTT.

This clonotype was counted between two and nine times. The V and J genes are TRBV27 and TRBJ2-6, with 7 bases lining up with TRBD1. The V segment lost 2 bases and the J segment 2 bases; nucleotides outside the gene matches: 6. The CDR3 runs 17 residues. Germline assignment: CDR1 MNHEY and CDR2 SMNVEV (reference sequence). CDR3 sequence (DNA): TGTGCCAGCAGTTTAAGAGGGGGCAAGGCTGGGGCCAACGTCCTGACTTTC. This encodes CASSLRGGKAGANVLTF.

This clonotype turned up a few times. V is TRBV11-3 and J is TRBJ2-2; D is uncertain. CDR3 size: 14 residues. The ends were cut back, 6 bases at V and 4 bases at J, with 12 bases in the middle. The germline CDR1 and CDR2 sequences are SGHNT and YENEEA. The DNA for the CDR3 is TGTGCCAGCAGGGTGTCTCCCGTCACCGGGGAGCTGTTTTTT. Protein sequence: CASRVSPVTGELFF.

The sample holds a few counts of this clonotype. The chain joins TRBV9 to TRBJ2-1; the match to TRBD2 covers 11 bases. CDR3 length equals 17 residues. The trim removed 0 bases at V and 5 bases at J, leaving 7 bases unmatched. Germline CDR1 is SGDLS and CDR2 is YYNGEE. Here the CDR3 reads CASSVDLAGGRNNEQFF. The CDR3, as DNA: TGTGCCAGCAGCGTAGATCTAGCGGGGGGCCGAAACAATGAGCAGTTCTTC.

This clonotype was counted only a few times. The chain has TRBV6-1 and TRBJ1-4; D possibly corresponds to TRBD1 (6 bases). The CDR3 is 14 amino acids. V was trimmed by 6 bases and J by 5 bases, leaving 13 bases between them. In germline, CDR1 is MNHNS, CDR2 SASEGT. The DNA for the CDR3 is TGTGCCAGCAGAAACAGGGCTTTGAATGAAAAACTGTTTTTT. Its protein product is CASRNRALNEKLFF.

In the case of this clonotype: The junction departs from germline at one end; a sequencing error may be responsible. The V gene is TRBV7-9, the J gene TRBJ1-2; no clear D. The CDR3 sequence is 12 residues long. Germline CDR1 SEHNR, CDR2 FQNEAQ (reference sequence). The CDR3 bases are TGTGCCAGCAGCTTCAACGGATTTGGCAACACCTTC. Translating it yields CASSFNGFGNTF.

The chain is built from TRBV13 and TRBJ1-1; no clear D gene. This CDR3 region has 13 residues. The V end lost 0 bases, the J end lost 10 bases, and 12 bases lay between the germline ends. Germline CDR1 PRHDT, CDR2 FYEKMQ (reference sequence). This CDR3 is CASSLGLTPGAFF. The CDR3 nucleotides read TGTGCCAGCAGCTTAGGCTTAACACCCGGAGCTTTCTTT.

This clonotype was seen more than once but under ten times. This chain uses TRBV29-1 with TRBJ2-2; maybe TRBD1 (6 bases). Trimming cost V 5 bases and J 3 bases, with 13 bases left between them. From germline, CDR1 is SQVTM and CDR2 ANQGSEA. The CDR3 length is 14 residues. This chain's CDR3 is CSVRGGRDTGELFF. The CDR3 DNA follows: TGCAGCGTTCGAGGGGGAAGGGACACCGGGGAGCTGTTTTTT.

This clonotype came up a few times. This chain links TRBV7-2 with TRBJ2-3; TRBD1 agrees at 10 bases. The length of the CDR3 is 16 residues. Germline V CDR1 and CDR2: SGHTA, FQGNSA. The trim removed 4 bases at V and 4 bases at J, leaving 8 bases unmatched. In DNA form, the CDR3 reads TGTGCCAGCAGCTCTCCCGGGACAGGGGCTTCAGATACGCAGTATTTT. This gives the protein CASSSPGTGASDTQYF.

This chain joins TRBV12-3 or TRBV12-4 and TRBJ2-7; TRBD2 agrees at 9 bases. CDR3 length: 17 amino acids. V shed 0 bases, J shed 1 base, and the junction held 7 bases outside the gene matches. DNA for the CDR3: TGTGCCAGCAGTTTAGCTGCGGGAGGGCCACTATCCTACGAGCAGTACTTC. Its protein product is CASSLAAGGPLSYEQYF.

This clonotype was observed at least ten times. V gene TRBV7-2 combines with J gene TRBJ1-2; no definite D call. V was shortened by 1 base and J by 5 bases, with 8 bases between the two germline ends. This CDR3 is 13 amino acids long. CDR1 SGHTA and CDR2 FQGNSA come from the germline V gene. CDR3 sequence: CASSLGSVYGYTF. DNA of the CDR3: TGTGCCAGCAGCTTAGGTTCCGTTTATGGCTACACCTTC.

CDR3 region: CASISPGDTEAFF. CDR3 in DNA: TGTGCCAGCATATCCCCGGGAGACACTGAAGCTTTCTTT. The V and J genes are TRBV6-5 and TRBJ1-1; D is uncertain. The V end was cut by 7 bases, the J end by 3 bases, with 12 bases between. The CDR3 totals 13 residues. Germline V CDR1 and CDR2: MNHEY, SVGAGI.

In this sample, this clonotype turned up a few times. The chain employs TRBV5-5 and TRBJ2-5, with 13 bases that match TRBD2. The J segment lost 2 bases and the V segment lost 4 bases, leaving 11 bases of the junction unmatched. Looked up from germline, CDR1 is SGHKS and CDR2 is YYEKEE (reference sequence). The CDR3 spans 18 residues. CDR3 in amino acids: CASSRRTSGGGGQETQYF. Here the CDR3 DNA reads TGTGCCAGCAGCAGGAGGACTAGCGGGGGAGGAGGGCAAGAGACCCAGTACTTC. Full variable domain (outside the CDR3, taken from reference TRBV5-5 and TRBJ2-5): DAGVTQSPTHLIKTRGQQVTLRCSPISGHKSVSWYQQVLGQGPQFIFQYYEKEERGRGNFPDRFSARQFPNYSSELNVNALLLGDSALYLCASSRRTSGGGGQETQYFGPGTRLLVL.

J is TRBJ2-7 and V is TRBV5-5, with a weak D call TRBD1 (6 bases). CDR3 length: 16 residues. Germline CDR1 and CDR2: SGHKS and YYEKEE (reference sequence). Trimming cost V 3 bases and J 2 bases, with 18 bases left between them. The CDR3 DNA follows: TGTGCCAGCAGCTCCCTCCTCGGACAGAACGCCTACGAGCAGTACTTC. Its translation: CASSSLLGQNAYEQYF. The full variable domain, completed using reference TRBV5-5 and TRBJ2-7, is DAGVTQSPTHLIKTRGQQVTLRCSPISGHKSVSWYQQVLGQGPQFIFQYYEKEERGRGNFPDRFSARQFPNYSSELNVNALLLGDSALYLCASSSLLGQNAYEQYFGPGTRLTVT.

This sequence joins TRBV7-3 and TRBJ2-1; D may be TRBD1 (5 bases). The germline V gene has CDR1 SGHTA and CDR2 FQGTGA. The CDR3 is 14 amino acids. Trimming shortened V by 5 bases and J by 4 bases, and 12 bases separated the two germline ends. The CDR3 loop is CASSPRGIYNEQFF. DNA for the CDR3: TGTGCCAGCAGCCCTAGGGGCATTTACAATGAGCAGTTCTTC.

The rearrangement joins TRBV12-3 or TRBV12-4 to TRBJ2-3, with D perhaps TRBD2 (6 bases). The CDR3 covers 16 residues. The V end lost 6 bases, the J end lost 1 base, and 17 bases lay between the germline ends. The CDR3 DNA is TGTGCCAGCAGATCACCTTCCGGGACTCGCACAGATACGCAGTATTTT. This gives the protein CASRSPSGTRTDTQYF.

This chain joins TRBV4-2 and TRBJ1-1, with TRBD1 matching over 7 bases. The germline V gene has CDR1 LGHNA and CDR2 YNFKEQ. V was clipped by 7 bases and J by 5 bases; unmatched bases: 7. CDR3 size: 13 residues. For the CDR3, the DNA is TGTGCCAGCACCTCGCAGGGGGGTACTGAAGCTTTCTTT. Translating it yields CASTSQGGTEAFF.

This clonotype has more than one count but fewer than ten. The chain carries TRBV7-2 and TRBJ2-3; D gene ambiguous. The V end was cut by 2 bases, the J end by 7 bases, with 4 bases between. The CDR3 runs to 11 residues. The germline gives CDR1 SGHTA, CDR2 FQGNSA. For the CDR3, the DNA is TGTGCCAGCAGCTTACCCTATACGCAGTATTTT. It encodes CASSLPYTQYF. Together with reference TRBV7-2 and TRBJ2-3, the CDR3 gives the full variable domain: GAGVSQSPSNKVTEKGKDVELRCDPISGHTALYWYRQSLGQGLEFLIYFQGNSAPDKSGLPSDRFSAERTGGSVSTLTIQRTQQEDSAVYLCASSLPYTQYFGPGTRLTVL.

This clonotype was counted a few times. The J gene is TRBJ2-2, the V gene TRBV24-1; D may be TRBD1 (5 bases). This CDR3 has 14 amino acids. CDR1 is KGHDR and CDR2 is SFDVKD in the germline V gene. Trimming removed 4 bases from V and 5 bases from J, with 10 bases in between. The DNA of the CDR3 is TGTGCCACCAGTGAATATGACAGAACCGGGGAGCTGTTTTTT. Residues: CATSEYDRTGELFF.

The gene calls are TRBV19 and TRBJ2-7, with D perhaps matching TRBD2 (6 bases). This CDR3 is built from 17 residues. The V gene lost 6 bases and the J gene lost 0 bases, with 21 bases spanning the gap. Germline loops: CDR1 LNHDA, CDR2 SQIVND (reference sequence). The CDR3 nucleotides read TGTGCCAGTAGGCTGGCCGTGATGCGGGATAGCTCCTACGAGCAGTACTTC. It yields the protein CASRLAVMRDSSYEQYF.

V and J are TRBV7-2 and TRBJ2-7; 9 bases map to TRBD1. This CDR3 is 15 amino acids long. Per germline, CDR1 SGHTA and CDR2 FQGNSA. V trimming: 3 bases; J trimming: 4 bases; junction bases outside the gene matches: 7. CDR3 nucleotides: TGTGCCAGCAGCTTGGCGGGACAGGGAGGTTACGAGCAGTACTTC. This sequence encodes CASSLAGQGGYEQYF. The variable domain in full, completed from reference TRBV7-2 and TRBJ2-7, reads GAGVSQSPSNKVTEKGKDVELRCDPISGHTALYWYRQSLGQGLEFLIYFQGNSAPDKSGLPSDRFSAERTGGSVSTLTIQRTQQEDSAVYLCASSLAGQGGYEQYFGPGTRLTVT.

The chain employs TRBV7-2 and TRBJ1-1; D call uncertain. Trimming shortened V by 2 bases and J by 11 bases, and 9 bases separated the two germline ends. The CDR3 has 11 amino acids. Germline V gives CDR1 SGHTA, CDR2 FQGNSA. This CDR3 reads CASSLSLWAFF. For the CDR3, the DNA is TGTGCCAGCAGCTTAAGTCTCTGGGCTTTCTTT.

This clonotype appeared many times. The rearrangement uses TRBV6-5 and TRBJ2-6; D ambiguous. The germline V and J ends were trimmed by 7 bases and 1 base, with 14 bases remaining between them. This CDR3 is 16 amino acids long. Germline V gene lookup returns CDR1 MNHEY and CDR2 SVGAGI. The CDR3 loop reads CASNQTWISGANVLTF. The CDR3 DNA reads TGTGCCAGCAATCAGACGTGGATTTCTGGGGCCAACGTCCTGACTTTC.

This clonotype was observed a handful of times. The V call is TRBV30, the J call TRBJ1-2; D gene uncertain. There are 11 residues in the CDR3. Germline V lookup: CDR1 GTSNPN, CDR2 SVGIG (reference sequence). Trimming took off 5 bases at V and 4 bases at J, with 8 bases between the two ends. The CDR3 reads CAWGYSYGYTF. In DNA, the CDR3 is TGTGCCTGGGGATACTCCTATGGCTACACCTTC.